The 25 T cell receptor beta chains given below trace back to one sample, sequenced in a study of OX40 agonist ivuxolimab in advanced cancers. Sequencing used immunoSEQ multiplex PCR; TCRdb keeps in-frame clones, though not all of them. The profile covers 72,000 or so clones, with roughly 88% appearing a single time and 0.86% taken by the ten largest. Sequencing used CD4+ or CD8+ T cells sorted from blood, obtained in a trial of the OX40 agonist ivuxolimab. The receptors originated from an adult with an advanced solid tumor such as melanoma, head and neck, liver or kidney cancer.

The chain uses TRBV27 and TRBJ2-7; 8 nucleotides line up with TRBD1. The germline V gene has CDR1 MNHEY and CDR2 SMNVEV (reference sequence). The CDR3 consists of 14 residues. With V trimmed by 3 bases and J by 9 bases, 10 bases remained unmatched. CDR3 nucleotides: TGTGCCAGCAGTTTCACCGGGACAGGTACAGGGCAGTACTTC. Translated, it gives CASSFTGTGTGQYF.

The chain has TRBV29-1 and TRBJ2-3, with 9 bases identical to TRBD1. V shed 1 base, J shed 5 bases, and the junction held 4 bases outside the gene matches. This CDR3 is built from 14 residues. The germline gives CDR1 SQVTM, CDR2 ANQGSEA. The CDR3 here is CSVEGGQGLDTQYF. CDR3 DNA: TGCAGCGTTGAAGGCGGACAGGGGTTAGATACGCAGTATTTT.

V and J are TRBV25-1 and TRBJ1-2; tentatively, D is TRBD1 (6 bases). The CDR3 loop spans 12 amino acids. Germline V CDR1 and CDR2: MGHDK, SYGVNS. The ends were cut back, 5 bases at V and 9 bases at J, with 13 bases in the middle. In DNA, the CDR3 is TGTGCCAGCAGTCCACAGGGAGGGAGCTACACCTTC. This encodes CASSPQGGSYTF.

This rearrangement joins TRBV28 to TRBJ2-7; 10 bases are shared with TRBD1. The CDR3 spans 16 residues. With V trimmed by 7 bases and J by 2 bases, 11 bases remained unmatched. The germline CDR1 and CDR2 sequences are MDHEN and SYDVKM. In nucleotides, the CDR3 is TGTGCCAGCACCAGAAGATGGACAGGGGGTGCCTACGAGCAGTACTTC. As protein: CASTRRWTGGAYEQYF. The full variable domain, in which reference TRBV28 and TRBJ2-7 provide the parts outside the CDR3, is DVKVTQSSRYLVKRTGEKVFLECVQDMDHENMFWYRQDPGLGLRLIYFSYDVKMKEKGDIPEGYSVSREKKERFSLILESASTNQTSMYLCASTRRWTGGAYEQYFGPGTRLTVT.

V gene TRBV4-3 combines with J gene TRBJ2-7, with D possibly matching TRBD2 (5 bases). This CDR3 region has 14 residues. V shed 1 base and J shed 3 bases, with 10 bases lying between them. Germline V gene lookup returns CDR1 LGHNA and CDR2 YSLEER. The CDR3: CASSQVRDFYEQYF. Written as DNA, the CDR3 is TGCGCCAGCAGCCAAGTTCGGGATTTCTACGAGCAGTACTTC.

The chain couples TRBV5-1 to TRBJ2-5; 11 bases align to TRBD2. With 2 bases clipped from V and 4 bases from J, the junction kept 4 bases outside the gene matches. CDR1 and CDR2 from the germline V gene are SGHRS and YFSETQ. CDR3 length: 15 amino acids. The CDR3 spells CASSFSGGAVETQYF. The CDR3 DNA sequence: TGCGCCAGCAGCTTTAGCGGGGGGGCAGTAGAGACCCAGTACTTC.

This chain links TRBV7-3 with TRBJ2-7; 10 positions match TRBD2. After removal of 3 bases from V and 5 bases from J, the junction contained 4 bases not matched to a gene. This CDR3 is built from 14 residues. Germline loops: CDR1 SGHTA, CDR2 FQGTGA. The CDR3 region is CASSFSSGSNEQYF. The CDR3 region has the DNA TGTGCCAGCAGCTTTTCTAGCGGGAGTAACGAGCAGTACTTC.

The CDR3 DNA sequence: TGTGCCAGCAGTGCAAGCGGGACAGGGGGCGAAAAACTGTTTTTT. Its protein product is CASSASGTGGEKLFF. The chain has TRBV6-5 and TRBJ1-4; 12 bases fit TRBD1. Germline CDR1 is MNHEY and CDR2 is SVGAGI. The CDR3 consists of 15 residues. Unmatched junction bases numbered 6, after V lost 5 bases and J lost 8 bases.

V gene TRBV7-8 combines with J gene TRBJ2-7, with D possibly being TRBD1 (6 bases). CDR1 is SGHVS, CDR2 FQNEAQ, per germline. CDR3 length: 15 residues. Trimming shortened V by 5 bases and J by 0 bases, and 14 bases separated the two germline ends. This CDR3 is CASSPTDRNSYEQYF. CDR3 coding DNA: TGTGCCAGCAGCCCGACCGACAGGAACTCCTACGAGCAGTACTTC.

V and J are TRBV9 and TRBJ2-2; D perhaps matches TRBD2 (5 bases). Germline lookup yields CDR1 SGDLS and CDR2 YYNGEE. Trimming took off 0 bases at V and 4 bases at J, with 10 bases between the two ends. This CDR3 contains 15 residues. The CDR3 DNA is TGTGCCAGCAGCGTAGCGGGGAGCGGCACCGGGGAGCTGTTTTTT. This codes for CASSVAGSGTGELFF.

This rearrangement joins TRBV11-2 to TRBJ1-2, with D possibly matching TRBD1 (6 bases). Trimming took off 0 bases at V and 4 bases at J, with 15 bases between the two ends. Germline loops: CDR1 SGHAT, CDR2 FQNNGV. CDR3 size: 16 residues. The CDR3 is CASSLDLAGQVYGYTF. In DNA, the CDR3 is TGTGCCAGCAGCTTAGATCTGGCGGGACAAGTCTATGGCTACACCTTC.

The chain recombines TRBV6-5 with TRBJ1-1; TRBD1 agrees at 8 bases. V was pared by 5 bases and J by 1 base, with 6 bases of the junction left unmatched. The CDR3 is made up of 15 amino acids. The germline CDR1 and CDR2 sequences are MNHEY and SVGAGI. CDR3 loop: CASSKKTGANTEAFF. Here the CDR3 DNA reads TGTGCCAGCAGTAAAAAGACAGGGGCGAACACTGAAGCTTTCTTT.

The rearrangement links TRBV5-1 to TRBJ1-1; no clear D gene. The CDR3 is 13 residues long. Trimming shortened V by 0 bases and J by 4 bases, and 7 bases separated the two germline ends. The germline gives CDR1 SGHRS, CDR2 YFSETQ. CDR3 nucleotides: TGCGCCAGCAGCTTGGGCCAGACCACTGAAGCTTTCTTT. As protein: CASSLGQTTEAFF.

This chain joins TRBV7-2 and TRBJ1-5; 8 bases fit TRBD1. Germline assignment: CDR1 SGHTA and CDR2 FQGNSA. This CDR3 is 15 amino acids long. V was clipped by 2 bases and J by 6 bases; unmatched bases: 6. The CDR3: CASSLMDRVGQPQHF. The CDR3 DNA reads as TGTGCCAGCAGCTTAATGGACAGGGTAGGTCAGCCCCAGCATTTT.

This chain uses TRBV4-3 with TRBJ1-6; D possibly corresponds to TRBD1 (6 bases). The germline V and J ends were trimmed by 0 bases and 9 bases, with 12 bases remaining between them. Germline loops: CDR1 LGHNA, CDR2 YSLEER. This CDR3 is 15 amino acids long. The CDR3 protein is CASSQDNRAVSPLHF. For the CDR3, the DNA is TGCGCCAGCAGCCAAGATAACAGGGCAGTTTCACCCCTCCACTTT.

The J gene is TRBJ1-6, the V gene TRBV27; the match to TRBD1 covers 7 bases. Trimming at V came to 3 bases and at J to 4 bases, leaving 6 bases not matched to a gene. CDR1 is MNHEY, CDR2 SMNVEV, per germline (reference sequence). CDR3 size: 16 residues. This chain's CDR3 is CASSFEGAEYNSPLHF. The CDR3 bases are TGTGCCAGCAGTTTCGAGGGGGCGGAATATAATTCACCCCTCCACTTT.

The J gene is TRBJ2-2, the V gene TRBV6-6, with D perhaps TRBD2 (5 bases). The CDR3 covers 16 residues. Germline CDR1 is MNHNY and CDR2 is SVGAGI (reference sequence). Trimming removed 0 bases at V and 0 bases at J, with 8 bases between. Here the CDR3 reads CASSYSEAANTGELFF. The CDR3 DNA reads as TGTGCCAGCAGTTACTCGGAGGCCGCGAACACCGGGGAGCTGTTTTTT.

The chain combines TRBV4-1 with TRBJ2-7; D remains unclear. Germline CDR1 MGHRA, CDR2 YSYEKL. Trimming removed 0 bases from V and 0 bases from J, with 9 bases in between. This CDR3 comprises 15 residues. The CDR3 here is CASSQERLRSYEQYF. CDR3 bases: TGCGCCAGCAGCCAAGAAAGACTCCGCTCCTACGAGCAGTACTTC.

DNA of the CDR3: TGTGCCAGCAGTTTTAACACATACACTGAAGCTTTCTTT. Its protein is CASSFNTYTEAFF. The chain recombines TRBV7-9 with TRBJ1-1; D uncertain. This CDR3 is 13 amino acids long. Germline CDR1 SEHNR, CDR2 FQNEAQ (reference sequence). Trimming took 6 bases from V and 3 from J, leaving 11 bases between them.

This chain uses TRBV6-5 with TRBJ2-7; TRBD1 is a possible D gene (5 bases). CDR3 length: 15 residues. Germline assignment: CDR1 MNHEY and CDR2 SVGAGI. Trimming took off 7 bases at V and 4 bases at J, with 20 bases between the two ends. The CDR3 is CASTLRGAERYEQYF. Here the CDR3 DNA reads TGTGCCAGCACCCTGCGTGGGGCGGAGCGATACGAGCAGTACTTC.

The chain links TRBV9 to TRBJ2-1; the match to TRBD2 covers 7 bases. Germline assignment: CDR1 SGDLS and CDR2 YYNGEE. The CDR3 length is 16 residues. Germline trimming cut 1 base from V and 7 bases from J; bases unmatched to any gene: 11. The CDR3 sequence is CASSVTAGENRNEQFF. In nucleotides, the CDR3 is TGTGCCAGCAGCGTAACGGCGGGGGAAAATAGGAATGAGCAGTTCTTC.

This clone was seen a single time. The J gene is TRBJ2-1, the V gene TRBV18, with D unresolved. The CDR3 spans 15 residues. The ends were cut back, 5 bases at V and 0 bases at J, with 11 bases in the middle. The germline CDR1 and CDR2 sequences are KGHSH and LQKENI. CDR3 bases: TGTGCCAGCTCAGGGCTATCAAGCTCCTACAATGAGCAGTTCTTC. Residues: CASSGLSSSYNEQFF.

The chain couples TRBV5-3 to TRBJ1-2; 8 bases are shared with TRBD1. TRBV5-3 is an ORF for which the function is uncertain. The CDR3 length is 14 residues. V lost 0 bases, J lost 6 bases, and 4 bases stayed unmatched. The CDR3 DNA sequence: TGTGCCAGAAGCTTGGATACAGGGGGAGATGGCTACACCTTC. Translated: CARSLDTGGDGYTF.

The CDR3 DNA follows: TGTGCCAGCAAGGTAGACGGGACTAGCAGGGGGTTGGATACGCAGTATTTT. Protein sequence: CASKVDGTSRGLDTQYF. The V and J genes are TRBV9 and TRBJ2-3, with 9 positions matching TRBD2. The V and J ends lost 6 bases and 6 bases, in that order; junction bases with no gene match: 17. CDR3 length equals 17 residues. Germline V gene sequence: CDR1 SGDLS, CDR2 YYNGEE.

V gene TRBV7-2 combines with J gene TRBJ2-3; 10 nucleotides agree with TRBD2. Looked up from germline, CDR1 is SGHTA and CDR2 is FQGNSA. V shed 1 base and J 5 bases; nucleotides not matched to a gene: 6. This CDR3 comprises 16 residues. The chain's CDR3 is CASSLGLAGVIDTQYF. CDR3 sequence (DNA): TGTGCCAGCAGCTTAGGTCTAGCGGGGGTAATAGATACGCAGTATTTT.